This T cell receptor (beta chain) was retrieved from a study of shared clonotypes between healthy human individuals. About the study: Aged 18 to 49, the donors were a couple of women and a few men.

Overall study findings and caveats: The diversity represented, both genetic and in exposure history, was limited by few donors. Estimated clonotype richness was generally higher in naive than memory subsets.

About this clone itself: The antigen remains undetermined.

J gave up 3 bases and V 6 bases, and 9 bases lay outside the gene matches. CDR1 and CDR2 from the germline V gene are SGHRS and YFSETQ. The length of the CDR3 is 15 residues. TCRdb keeps only in-frame clones here, not all; method: immunoSEQ multiplex PCR. The sample lists about a million clones, about 75% occurring once. This clonotype was sampled from a man in his late teens or twenties in good health. This chain joins TRBV5-1 and TRBJ2-3; 8 nucleotides line up with TRBD2. Material: memory CD4+ T cells sorted from blood. Subset of the sample: CD45RA-negative fraction. The CDR3 protein is CASKRAGVGTDTQYF. CDR3 in DNA: TGCGCCAGCAAAAGAGCGGGAGTCGGAACAGATACGCAGTATTTT.